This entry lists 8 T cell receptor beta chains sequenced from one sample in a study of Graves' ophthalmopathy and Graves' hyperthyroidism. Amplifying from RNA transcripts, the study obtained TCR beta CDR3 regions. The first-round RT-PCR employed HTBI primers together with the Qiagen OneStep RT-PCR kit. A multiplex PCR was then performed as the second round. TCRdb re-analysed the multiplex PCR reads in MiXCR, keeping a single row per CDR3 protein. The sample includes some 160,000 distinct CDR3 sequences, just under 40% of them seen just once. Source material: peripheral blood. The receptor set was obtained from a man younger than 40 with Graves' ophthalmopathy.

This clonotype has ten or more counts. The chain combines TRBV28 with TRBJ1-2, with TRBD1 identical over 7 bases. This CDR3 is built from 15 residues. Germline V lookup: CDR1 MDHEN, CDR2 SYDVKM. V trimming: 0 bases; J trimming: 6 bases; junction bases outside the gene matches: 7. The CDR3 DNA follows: TGTGCCAGCAGTTTATGGACACCTGACAGGGATGGCTACACCTTC. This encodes CASSLWTPDRDGYTF.

The CDR3 spells CASSLGRGSSSGNTIYF. DNA of the CDR3: TGTGCCAGCAGCTTGGGCCGGGGATCTTCCTCTGGAAACACCATATATTTT. V and J are TRBV11-2 and TRBJ1-3, with unresolved D. CDR3 size: 17 residues. CDR1 SGHAT and CDR2 FQNNGV come from the germline V gene. V lost 3 bases to trimming and J lost 0 bases, with 15 bases between them.

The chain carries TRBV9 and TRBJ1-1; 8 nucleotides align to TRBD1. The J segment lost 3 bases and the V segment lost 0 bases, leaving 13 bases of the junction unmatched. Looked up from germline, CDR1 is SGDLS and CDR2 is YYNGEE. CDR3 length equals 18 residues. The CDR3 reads CASSVGPRTTGVDTEAFF. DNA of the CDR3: TGTGCCAGCAGCGTAGGACCCCGTACGACAGGGGTGGACACTGAAGCTTTCTTT. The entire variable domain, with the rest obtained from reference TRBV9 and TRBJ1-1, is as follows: DSGVTQTPKHLITATGQRVTLRCSPRSGDLSVYWYQQSLDQGLQFLIQYYNGEERAKGNILERFSAQQFPDLHSELNLSSLELGDSALYFCASSVGPRTTGVDTEAFFGQGTRLTVV.

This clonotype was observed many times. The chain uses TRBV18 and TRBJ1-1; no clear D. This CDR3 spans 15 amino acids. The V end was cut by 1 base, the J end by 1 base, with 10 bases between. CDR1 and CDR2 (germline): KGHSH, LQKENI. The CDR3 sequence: CASSPLRGWNTEAFF. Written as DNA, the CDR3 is TGTGCCAGCTCACCACTGAGAGGGTGGAACACTGAAGCTTTCTTT.

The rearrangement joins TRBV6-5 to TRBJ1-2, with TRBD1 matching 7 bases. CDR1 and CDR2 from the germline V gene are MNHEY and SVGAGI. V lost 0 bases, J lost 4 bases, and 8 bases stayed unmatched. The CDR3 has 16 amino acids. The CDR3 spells CASSYSMAGGPYGYTF. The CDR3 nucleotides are TGTGCCAGCAGTTACTCGATGGCAGGGGGTCCCTATGGCTACACCTTC.

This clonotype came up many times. This CDR3 reads CSALSSDTEAFF. The CDR3 region has the DNA TGCAGTGCCCTTTCATCCGACACTGAAGCTTTCTTT. The V call is TRBV20-1, the J call TRBJ1-1, with no clear D. V was trimmed by 6 bases and J by 3 bases, leaving 11 bases between them. CDR3 length equals 12 residues. CDR1 and CDR2 from the germline V gene are DFQATT and SNEGSKA (reference sequence).

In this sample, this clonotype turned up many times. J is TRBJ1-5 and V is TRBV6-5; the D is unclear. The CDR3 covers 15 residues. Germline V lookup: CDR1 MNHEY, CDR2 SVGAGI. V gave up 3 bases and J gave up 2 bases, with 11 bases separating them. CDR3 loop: CASSYKWSGNQPQHF. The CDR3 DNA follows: TGTGCCAGCAGTTATAAGTGGTCGGGCAATCAGCCCCAGCATTTT.

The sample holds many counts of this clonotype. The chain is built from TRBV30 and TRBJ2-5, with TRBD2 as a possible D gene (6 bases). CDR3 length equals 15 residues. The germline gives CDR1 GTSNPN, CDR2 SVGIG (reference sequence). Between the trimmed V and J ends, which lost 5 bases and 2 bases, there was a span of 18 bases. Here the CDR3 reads CAWVAGIKPQETQYF. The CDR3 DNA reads TGTGCCTGGGTCGCGGGGATCAAACCGCAAGAGACCCAGTACTTC.